This TCR beta chain was profiled in a study of blood T cells in healthy people across ages. Study-wide points: A strong correlation was found between TCR beta diversity and the percentage of naive T cells. Per million T cells, TCR beta diversity dropped roughly linearly as age increased.

In its sample, this clonotype was seen many times. Its antigen is unknown. Through a sample-barcoded 5' primer and a J-beta primer mix, a second PCR was run for 7 to 11 cycles. Every sample gave at least 3 million paired-end reads containing CDR3. TCRdb reprocessed the 5' RACE reads via MiXCR and lists one record per CDR3 protein. The table lists 700,000 to 800,000 distinct CDR3 sequences, 35% to 45% of them singletons. This CDR3 spans 13 amino acids. CDR1 is LGHDT, CDR2 YNNKEL, per germline (reference sequence). V was trimmed by 7 bases and J by 2 bases, leaving 11 bases between them. Specimen: blood. The V gene is TRBV3-1, the J gene TRBJ1-2; tentatively, D is TRBD1 (5 bases). The receptor's source is a woman aged 55-70 years in good health. DNA of the CDR3: TGTGCCAGCACTCAGGGAGGGAACTATGGCTACACCTTC. Translated: CASTQGGNYGYTF.